Below are 15 T cell receptor beta chains sequenced from a single sample in a study of CXCR3-negative and CXCR3-positive naive CD8 T cells. With UMI labels, 5' RACE was used to prepare the TRB cDNA libraries. TCRdb reprocessed the 5' RACE reads, keeping one entry per CDR3 protein, no DNA. Its table lists roughly 100,000 distinct CDR3 sequences. The material sequenced was naive CXCR3- CD8+ T cells from blood. Sample subset: CD45RO-CCR7+CD27+CD95- naive CD8+ T cells lacking CXCR3 (TNR3-). The receptors originated from a human donor in good health. Some clones in this sample may be carry-over from other donors' samples.

This chain uses TRBV12-3 or TRBV12-4 with TRBJ1-1; TCRdb's D gene call, TRBD1, goes unchecked for lack of DNA. This CDR3 has 15 amino acids. CDR3 sequence reads: CASSLTGGGYTEAFF.

The chain has TRBV11-1 and TRBJ2-3; the TCRdb call, TRBD1, lacks DNA for checking. This CDR3 is built from 15 residues. Germline CDR1 and CDR2: SGHAT and FQDESV (reference sequence). The chain's CDR3 is CASSSNTGIGDTQYF.

The chain links TRBV7-9 to TRBJ1-1; TCRdb's D call, TRBD1, is unchecked because there is no DNA. The CDR3 is made up of 12 amino acids. Germline CDR1 SEHNR, CDR2 FQNEAQ (reference sequence). The CDR3 sequence: CASSTTGREAFF.

This chain uses TRBV19 with TRBJ2-3; TCRdb selects TRBD1, and the lack of DNA leaves this call unchecked. The CDR3 has 17 residues. Germline V gene lookup returns CDR1 LNHDA and CDR2 SQIVND (reference sequence). CDR3 sequence reads: CASSIGPGGGAKDTQYF.

The V gene is TRBV11-3, the J gene TRBJ1-1; without DNA, the TCRdb call of TRBD1 cannot be checked. Germline CDR1 SGHNT, CDR2 YENEEA. The CDR3 sequence is 14 residues long. CDR3 amino acids: CASSPPGVVTEAFF.

This chain uses TRBV10-3 with TRBJ2-7; the D call of TRBD1 rests on TCRdb alone, since no DNA is present to check it. This CDR3 comprises 12 residues. The germline gives CDR1 ENHRY, CDR2 SYGVKD. CDR3 region: CAISESGTGYVF.

CDR3 amino acids: CASSSRATDTQYF. The chain combines TRBV11-2 with TRBJ2-3; TCRdb indicates TRBD1, and absent DNA this call remains unverified. From germline, CDR1 is SGHAT and CDR2 FQNNGV. The CDR3 is 13 residues long.

The chain couples TRBV5-6 to TRBJ2-3; the TCRdb D gene call, TRBD2, has no DNA to confirm it. Germline-derived CDR1 and CDR2 are SGHDT and YYEEEE. The CDR3 loop spans 15 amino acids. The CDR3 sequence is CASSYPSGGAPPGNF.

The chain combines TRBV2 with TRBJ2-5; without DNA, the TCRdb call of TRBD1 cannot be checked. Germline CDR1 and CDR2: SNHLY and FYNNEI. The CDR3 runs 12 residues. This chain's CDR3 is CASRGTGETQYF.

The J gene is TRBJ1-2, the V gene TRBV19; TCRdb designates TRBD1, a call that cannot be tested without DNA. The CDR3 runs 14 residues. The germline V gene encodes CDR1 LNHDA and CDR2 SQIVND (reference sequence). The CDR3: CASRTGQWDYGYTF.

The chain recombines TRBV29-1 with TRBJ2-7; there is no DNA to check the TCRdb D call of TRBD1. The CDR3 extends over 14 amino acids. CDR1 is SQVTM, CDR2 ANQGSEA, per germline. Here the CDR3 reads CSVETGSGTYEQYF.

The CDR3 region is CASSLVSGAYTDTQYF. J is TRBJ2-3 and V is TRBV7-2; TCRdb outputs TRBD1, but without DNA this stays unchecked. Germline CDR1 reads SGHTA; CDR2 reads FQGNSA. The CDR3 totals 16 residues.

This rearrangement joins TRBV13 to TRBJ2-7; without DNA, the TCRdb call of TRBD2 cannot be checked. The CDR3 totals 15 residues. CDR1 and CDR2 (germline): PRHDT, FYEKMQ (reference sequence). CDR3 sequence: CASSPGTSGSYKQYF.

The chain links TRBV6-1 to TRBJ1-1; TCRdb returns TRBD1, unconfirmable since there is no DNA. The CDR3 spans 14 residues. The germline CDR1 and CDR2 sequences are MNHNS and SASEGT. The CDR3 region is CASSEARAPAEAFF.

This chain uses TRBV4-1 with TRBJ2-5; checking the TCRdb D call of TRBD1 is not possible without DNA. In germline, CDR1 is MGHRA, CDR2 YSYEKL. This CDR3 is 12 amino acids long. CDR3: CASSRTGETQYF.